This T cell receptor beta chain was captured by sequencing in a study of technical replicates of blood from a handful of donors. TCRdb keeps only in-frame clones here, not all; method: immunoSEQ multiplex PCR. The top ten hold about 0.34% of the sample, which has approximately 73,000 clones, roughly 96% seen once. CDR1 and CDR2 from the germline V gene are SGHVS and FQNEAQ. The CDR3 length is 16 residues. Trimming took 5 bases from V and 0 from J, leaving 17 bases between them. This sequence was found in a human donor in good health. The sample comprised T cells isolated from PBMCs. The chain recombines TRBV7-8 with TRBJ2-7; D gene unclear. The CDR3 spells CASSPFAESSSYEQYF. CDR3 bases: TGTGCCAGCAGCCCCTTTGCGGAAAGCAGCTCCTACGAGCAGTACTTC.